The present T cell receptor (beta chain) was sequenced within a study of identifying expanded T cells in peripheral blood. The germline CDR1 and CDR2 sequences are SGHDT and YYEEEE. The CDR3 extends over 13 amino acids. Between the trimmed V and J ends, which lost 3 bases and 6 bases, there was a span of 12 bases. The protocol was immunoSEQ multiplex PCR, while the TCRdb copy is restricted to in-frame clones and leaves out a portion. This repertoire shows more than 70,000 clones, approximately 83% found once; its top ten account for roughly 5.9%. The rearrangement uses TRBV5-6 and TRBJ1-2, with TRBD1 as a possible D gene (5 bases). The sample taken for sequencing was blood. The receptor comes from a person between 18 and 69 years old in good health. The CDR3 DNA follows: TGTGCCAGCAGCTCCGGGACGATTGATGGCTACACCTTC. Translated: CASSSGTIDGYTF.